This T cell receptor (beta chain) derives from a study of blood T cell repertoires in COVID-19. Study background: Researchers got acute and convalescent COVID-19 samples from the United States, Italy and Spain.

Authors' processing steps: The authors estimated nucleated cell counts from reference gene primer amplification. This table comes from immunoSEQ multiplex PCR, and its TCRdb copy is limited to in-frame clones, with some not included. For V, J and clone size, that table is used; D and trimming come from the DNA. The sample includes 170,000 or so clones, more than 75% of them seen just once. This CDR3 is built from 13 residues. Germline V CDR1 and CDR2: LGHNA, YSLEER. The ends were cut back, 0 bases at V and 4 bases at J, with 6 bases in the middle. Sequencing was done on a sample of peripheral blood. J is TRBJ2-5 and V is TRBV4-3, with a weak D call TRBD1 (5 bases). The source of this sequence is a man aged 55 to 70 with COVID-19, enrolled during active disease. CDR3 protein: CASSQDRAETQYF. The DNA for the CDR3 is TGCGCCAGCAGCCAAGACAGGGCAGAGACCCAGTACTTC.